This TCR beta chain appears in the sequencing data of a study of spatial heterogeneity in lung cancer. Across the whole study: Those follow-up PBMC samples that were available underwent sequencing, at a median interval of roughly two years following resection. A consistent excess of beta-chain over alpha-chain sequences was detected. Mean representation of each unique TCR and UMI combination in the raw reads exceeded ten occurrences.

Notes on the study in general: In blood, ubiquitous expanded tumor TCRs appeared more at resection than follow-up.

At least ten counts were recorded for this clonotype. Its antigen is currently unknown. The germline V and J ends were trimmed by 7 bases and 5 bases, with 13 bases remaining between them. The CDR3 has 13 residues. Germline lookup yields CDR1 SEHNR and CDR2 FQNEAQ (reference sequence). Time point defined: blood at routine non-recurrence follow-up after resection. From tumor, nontumor lung or frozen PBMC, whole RNA was taken unsorted for sequencing. TCRdb ran MiXCR on the 5' RACE reads and lists one entry per CDR3 protein. The top ten hold around a fifth of the sample, which has more than 25,000 distinct CDR3 sequences, roughly 6% seen once.

Material: PBMCs, obtained at follow-up. The gene calls are TRBV7-9 and TRBJ2-3, with no clear D. The source is a male donor with early-stage non-small cell lung cancer. The CDR3 nucleotides are TGTGCCAGCAACTCCGGTGGTGGAGATACGCAGTATTTT. Translating gives CASNSGGGDTQYF.